These T cell receptor beta chains were read from a single sample in a study of control samples from healthy donors and cancer patients. Clones were read by immunoSEQ multiplex PCR, and TCRdb kept only the in-frame ones, dropping some. The sample contains 50,000 to 55,000 clones, 85% to 95% of which appear only once. Material: blood. The receptors were sampled from a man aged 25 to 40 in good health. The conserved cysteine and the conserved F or W are not part of the CDR3 here. A D gene is named only where the DNA matches it firmly.

TRBV7-9 | TRBD1 | ASSLGTGVGNTIY
TRBV28 | . | ASSFGSANTGELF
TRBV9 | TRBD2 | ASSVDSGLTEQF
TRBV25-1 | . | ASSWLRVGGAQY
TRBV6-5 | . | ASSYKGSKY
TRBV3-1/TRBV3-2 | . | ASSQDMSFAYEQY
TRBV5-1 | TRBD2 | ASSLGAGDEQF
TRBV11-3 | TRBD1 | ASSSGTDELF
TRBV11-2 | . | ASSFLGVRNTEAF
TRBV28 | . | ASSFLQRNEQF
TRBV19 | TRBD1 | ASSAHRGLSEKLF
TRBV5-6 | . | ASSLSGAGQNTEAF
TRBV6-2/TRBV6-3 | TRBD2 | ASSLPTSGRQY
TRBV10-2 | TRBD2 | ASRRGLAGPSSYNEQF
TRBV28 | . | ASSLRHEQF
TRBV9 | TRBD2 | ASSATSGYNEQF
TRBV29-1 | . | SARKGGLGTEAF
TRBV2 | TRBD1 | ASISDRANQPQH
TRBV5-6 | . | ASSLTGHPSSYNSPLH
TRBV5-1 | . | ASSFRADYEQY
TRBV30 | . | AWREGGETQY
TRBV5-1 | TRBD1 | ASSLGQGPDTQY
TRBV24-1 | TRBD2 | ATSDSSGSTYNEQF
TRBV19 | TRBD1 | ASRQGGTGELF
TRBV3-1/TRBV3-2 | . | ASSQERFVSYNEQF
TRBV19 | TRBD1 | ASNPGQGVGKLF
TRBV30 | TRBD1 | AWSPGGATGQPQH
TRBV20-1 | . | SASPRYNEQF
TRBV7-2 | . | ASSSGPGNIQY
TRBV6-4 | TRBD1 | ASSVGTGNYNEQF
TRBV23-1 | TRBD2 | ASSQPARTSSREQF
TRBV7-2 | . | ASSKQSNQPQH
TRBV19 | . | ASSIGGKNTEAF
TRBV7-9 | . | ASSLSPAERGYT
TRBV7-9 | TRBD1 | ASSSGGYNSPLH
TRBV5-1 | . | ASSLTGTAEAF
TRBV7-8 | . | ASSLGPSNQPQH
TRBV6-5 | TRBD2 | ASSSGLATNTGELF
TRBV7-6 | . | ASSLASTSTHEQF
TRBV5-6 | TRBD1 | ASSGTGALLLNTEAF
TRBV4-1 | . | ASSQGADSYNEQF
TRBV2 | TRBD1 | ASSRDRVGEQY
TRBV7-6 | . | ASSASGGRTNTEAF
TRBV14 | . | ASSQVTGPRYGYT
TRBV7-6 | . | ASKTENEQF
TRBV19 | . | ASSRQSSGANVLT
TRBV5-5 | TRBD2 | ASTGRLAGEDEQF
TRBV7-8 | . | ASSLAGLTGGYT
TRBV21-1 | . | ASSKGTGADTQY
TRBV11-2 | . | ASSLELGNYGYT
TRBV5-6 | TRBD1 | ASSSLTGNSYEQY
TRBV12-3/TRBV12-4 | . | ASSWGGGSPLH
TRBV6-1 | . | ASSETRDSTDTQY
TRBV10-3 | TRBD1 | AISEYRGTTEAF
TRBV6-5 | . | ASREIVNTEAF
TRBV29-1 | TRBD2 | SVRPLAGSTDTQY
TRBV29-1 | . | SVVGGHYNEQF
TRBV27 | . | ASSLLGVDNQPQH
TRBV15 | TRBD2 | ATRLGWEGQVEQF